The TCR beta chain under discussion was sequenced for a study of sequential checkpoint blockade in melanoma. Comment on this clone: This CDR3 is also generated by other DNA sequences in the sample.

Using immunoSEQ multiplex PCR, the repertoire was profiled, and TCRdb retains in-frame clones only, with some absent. The sample yields about 12,000 clones, approximately 83% seen once. The sample's treatment: randomized to nivolumab then ipilimumab (arm A) or the reverse (arm B). From thawed PBMCs, live CD3+CD8+ cells negative for CD19 and CD56 were sorted. The sequences come from CD8+ T cells sorted from blood (inferred from file names), collected from a patient given nivolumab and ipilimumab in sequence. This receptor was taken from a human donor with melanoma.

The CDR3 reads CASSLSRYEQYF. CDR3 DNA sequence: TGTGCCAGCAGTTTATCTCGGTACGAGCAGTACTTC. The V gene is TRBV28, the J gene TRBJ2-7; D gene ambiguous. The CDR3 consists of 12 residues. Between the trimmed V and J ends, which lost 1 base and 4 bases, there was a span of 5 bases. Looked up from germline, CDR1 is MDHEN and CDR2 is SYDVKM.